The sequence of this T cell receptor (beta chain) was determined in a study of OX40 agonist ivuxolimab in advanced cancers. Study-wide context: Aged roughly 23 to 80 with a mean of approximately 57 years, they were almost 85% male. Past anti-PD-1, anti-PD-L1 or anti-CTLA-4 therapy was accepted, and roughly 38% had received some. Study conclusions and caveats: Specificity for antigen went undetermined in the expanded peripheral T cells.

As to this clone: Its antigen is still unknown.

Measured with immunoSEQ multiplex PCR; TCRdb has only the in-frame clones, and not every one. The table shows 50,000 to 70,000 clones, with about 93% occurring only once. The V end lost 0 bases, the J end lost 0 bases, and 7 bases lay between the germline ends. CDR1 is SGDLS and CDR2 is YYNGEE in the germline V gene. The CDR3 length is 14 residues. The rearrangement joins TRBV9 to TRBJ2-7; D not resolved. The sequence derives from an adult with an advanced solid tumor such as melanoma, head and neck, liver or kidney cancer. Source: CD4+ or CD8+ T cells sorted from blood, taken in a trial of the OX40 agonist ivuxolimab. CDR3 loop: CASSVVDFSYEQYF. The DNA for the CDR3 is TGTGCCAGCAGCGTAGTTGACTTCTCCTACGAGCAGTACTTC.